These T cell receptor beta chains were read from a single sample in a study of blood T cell repertoires in COVID-19. Produced via immunoSEQ multiplex PCR; TCRdb's table is partial and in-frame only. Among 330,000 or so clones listed, roughly 84% were seen once. Specimen: PBMCs or T cells enriched from blood (not recorded which). Source of these receptors: a woman aged 30 to 39 who had recovered from COVID-19. The CDR3 runs from the conserved cysteine through the conserved F or W.

j_call,v_call,cdr3_aa
TRBJ2-5,TRBV3-1/TRBV3-2,CASSQGPSQETQYF
TRBJ2-7,TRBV2,CASRMDNYEQYF
TRBJ1-6,TRBV18,CASSPGQGNSPLHF
TRBJ2-7,TRBV27,CASSFGGGGPYEQYF
TRBJ1-3,TRBV5-6,CASSLTSGSGNTIYF
TRBJ1-5,TRBV5-6,CASSLGSGSQPQHF
TRBJ2-2,TRBV4-1,CASSRSASFTGELFF
TRBJ1-1,TRBV10-1,CASSELRGTEAFF
TRBJ1-2,TRBV7-9,CASSLKGGNGYTF
TRBJ1-4,TRBV29-1,CSVEKLATNEKLFF
TRBJ2-1,TRBV2,CASSLTQGPNEQFF
TRBJ2-5,TRBV7-9,CASSSIGQPQETQYF
TRBJ2-7,TRBV5-1,CASSSDSYEQYF
TRBJ2-3,TRBV7-2,CASSHRRDSNTDTQYF
TRBJ2-1,TRBV28,CASSPRDSRYNEQFF
TRBJ2-1,TRBV11-2,CASSPRGSGSSYNEQFF
TRBJ2-7,TRBV5-1,CASSSGQGNFNYEQYF
TRBJ2-3,TRBV7-2,CASRPHSGSTDTQYF
TRBJ2-7,TRBV27,CASSFGSTYEQYF
TRBJ2-7,TRBV2,CASREGGEHYEQYF
TRBJ2-5,TRBV28,CASSRGGDSETQYF
TRBJ1-4,TRBV7-9,CASSSDRGSEKLFF
TRBJ2-1,TRBV19,CASSSAGAYNEQFF